The entry below gives a single TCR beta chain sequence along with its context. This specimen comes from a study of blood T cell repertoires in COVID-19. Study-level information: T cells, B-cell-depleted T cells, or PBMCs supplied cDNA or gDNA.

The J segment lost 5 bases and the V segment lost 8 bases, leaving 10 bases of the junction unmatched. This CDR3 has 15 amino acids. Germline CDR1 is LNHDA and CDR2 is SQIVND (reference sequence). Profiled with immunoSEQ multiplex PCR; TCRdb holds only in-frame clones, not every one. The table has about 160,000 clones, around 82% seen once. The gene calls are TRBV19 and TRBJ2-1, with 9 bases fitting TRBD1. Sequenced sample: PBMCs or T cells enriched from blood (not recorded which). This receptor was obtained from a man aged 35-49 years who had recovered from COVID-19. The CDR3 DNA reads TGTGCCAGTGCCAGGGGACAGGGAGTCGACAATGAGCAGTTCTTC. Translating gives CASARGQGVDNEQFF.